This T cell receptor (beta chain) stems from a study of cytomegalovirus exposure and HLA in healthy donors. Study as a whole: From HLA-typed donors, an early data release held about 85 million unique TCRs. Study-wide findings and caveats: It was about 180 TCR beta chains that were listed as cytomegalovirus-associated. It was reportedly the case that the classifier diagnosed cytomegalovirus status with high specificity and sensitivity. The Asian-associated ancestry cluster reportedly had fewer N-insertions than the approximately 700-donor mean in a later analysis.

The PCR had 60 Vbeta and 13 Jbeta primers. This table comes from immunoSEQ multiplex PCR, and its TCRdb copy is limited to in-frame clones, with some not included. This table holds about 94,000 clones, more than 60% found once. Concerning this clone: Its matching antigen is unknown.

With 3 bases removed from V and 2 bases from J, the gap between germline ends came to 11 bases. CDR3 length: 15 amino acids. The germline V gene has CDR1 SNHLY and CDR2 FYNNEI. The chain links TRBV2 to TRBJ1-5; a possible D gene is TRBD1 (6 bases). Sequenced: PBMCs. This TCR came from a man under 40 in good health and CMV-seronegative. The CDR3 reads CASSEGGPGNQPQHF. In DNA form, the CDR3 reads TGTGCCAGCAGTGAGGGGGGGCCGGGCAATCAGCCCCAGCATTTT.